These 30 T cell receptor beta chains originate from one sample sequenced in a study of cytomegalovirus exposure and HLA in healthy donors. The PCR contained 60 Vbeta and 13 Jbeta primers. The data were produced by immunoSEQ multiplex PCR, yet TCRdb's version contains in-frame clones alone and is incomplete. The profile shows some 140,000 clones, 77% of them singletons. Sequencing was done on a sample of PBMCs. These receptor sequences come from a man aged 25 to 40 in good health and CMV-seronegative.

The J gene is TRBJ2-5, the V gene TRBV18; 9 positions match TRBD2. The CDR3 consists of 14 residues. From germline, CDR1 is KGHSH and CDR2 LQKENI. V dropped 5 bases and J dropped 2; count of bases not matched to a gene: 3. For the CDR3, the DNA is TGTGCCAGCTCAGGCGGGGGGGGACAAGAGACCCAGTACTTC. Encoded protein: CASSGGGGQETQYF.

This clone was seen a single time. The chain employs TRBV2 and TRBJ1-1; TRBD1 matches 9 bases. Germline V gene data show CDR1 as SNHLY and CDR2 as FYNNEI. V lost 5 bases, J lost 5 bases, and 6 bases stayed unmatched. CDR3 length: 14 amino acids. The CDR3: CASSPTGGGTEAFF. CDR3 nucleotides: TGTGCCAGCAGTCCGACAGGGGGTGGAACTGAAGCTTTCTTT.

This clone was counted a few times. Other nucleotide sequences from this sample produce the same CDR3. The chain couples TRBV10-3 to TRBJ2-7, with D perhaps matching TRBD2 (5 bases). Trimming shortened V by 0 bases and J by 3 bases, and 9 bases separated the two germline ends. The germline gives CDR1 ENHRY, CDR2 SYGVKD. The CDR3 loop spans 14 amino acids. The CDR3 coding sequence is TGTGCCATCAGTGAGTCGACGGGGAGCTACGAGCAGTACTTC. It codes for CAISESTGSYEQYF.

Here the CDR3 reads CASSPPGTLGTDTQYF. CDR3 DNA sequence: TGTGCCAGCAGCCCCCCGGGAACTCTTGGGACAGATACGCAGTATTTT. The V call is TRBV7-3, the J call TRBJ2-3; TRBD2 might be the D (5 bases). The V end was cut by 5 bases, the J end by 3 bases, with 18 bases between. The CDR3 covers 16 residues. Germline assignment: CDR1 SGHTA and CDR2 FQGTGA.

This chain connects TRBV7-3 to TRBJ1-2, with a weak D call TRBD1 (5 bases). Trimming left V 0 bases short and J 1 base short, with 15 bases between. Germline values: CDR1 SGHTA, CDR2 FQGTGA. This CDR3 is 17 amino acids long. The CDR3 spells CASSLTGRLRLNYGYTF. The CDR3 region has the DNA TGTGCCAGCAGCTTAACGGGGCGACTGCGCCTTAACTATGGCTACACCTTC.

This clone appeared once. The chain uses TRBV7-9 and TRBJ2-3, with 8 positions matching TRBD2. CDR1 and CDR2 (germline): SEHNR, FQNEAQ (reference sequence). V lost 4 bases and J lost 4; bases outside the gene matches: 4. The CDR3 spans 14 residues. The chain's CDR3 is CASSSGLAPDTQYF. The CDR3, as DNA: TGTGCCAGCAGCTCCGGACTAGCCCCAGATACGCAGTATTTT.

The chain recombines TRBV5-1 with TRBJ2-1; weak D call: TRBD2 (7 bases). Trimming cost V 5 bases and J 9 bases, with 15 bases left between them. CDR1 is SGHRS and CDR2 is YFSETQ in the germline V gene. The CDR3 spans 13 residues. This CDR3 reads CASRGGEGGEQFF. Here the CDR3 DNA reads TGCGCCAGCAGAGGGGGGGAGGGAGGTGAGCAGTTCTTC.

J is TRBJ2-7 and V is TRBV4-1; D is unclear. The V end was cut by 1 base, the J end by 4 bases, with 14 bases between. Germline lookup yields CDR1 MGHRA and CDR2 YSYEKL. The CDR3 spans 15 residues. The CDR3 is CASSQVWLVEYEQYF. The CDR3 DNA reads TGCGCCAGCAGCCAAGTTTGGCTAGTCGAATACGAGCAGTACTTC.

The V and J genes are TRBV7-9 and TRBJ1-2; 7 nucleotides agree with TRBD1. The CDR3 contains 16 residues. The J segment lost 8 bases and the V segment lost 6 bases, leaving 18 bases of the junction unmatched. The V gene's germline CDR1 is SEHNR and CDR2 FQNEAQ (reference sequence). CDR3 amino acids: CASRPRDRALYAGYTF. In DNA, the CDR3 is TGTGCCAGCAGGCCGAGGGACAGAGCCCTCTATGCGGGCTACACCTTC.

The V gene is TRBV10-3, the J gene TRBJ1-2; 9 positions agree with TRBD1. With V trimmed by 8 bases and J by 8 bases, 6 bases remained unmatched. CDR3 length: 12 residues. Germline V gene lookup returns CDR1 ENHRY and CDR2 SYGVKD. The CDR3 reads CAIRDRVYGYTF. As DNA, the CDR3 is TGTGCCATCCGGGACAGGGTATACGGCTACACCTTC.

The V call is TRBV5-1, the J call TRBJ2-3; 8 bases agree with TRBD2. Germline CDR1 is SGHRS and CDR2 is YFSETQ. V lost 5 bases, J lost 4 bases, and 15 bases stayed unmatched. The length of the CDR3 is 17 residues. The CDR3 coding sequence is TGCGCCAGCAGTATGAGCGGGAGCATAGAAGTGGCAGATACGCAGTATTTT. This translates into CASSMSGSIEVADTQYF.

This clone occurred once. The germline gene is not matched at one end of the junction; a read error may be the cause. The chain joins TRBV4-1 to TRBJ2-5, with a tentative D call TRBD2 (5 bases). This CDR3 region has 14 residues. Germline V gene lookup returns CDR1 MGHRA and CDR2 YSYEKL. CDR3 amino acids: CASSQDSSQKTQYF. The CDR3 coding sequence is TGCGCCAGCAGCCAAGACTCTAGCCAAAAGACCCAGTACTTC.

This chain uses TRBV25-1 with TRBJ2-5; weak D call: TRBD2 (5 bases). Trimming took 4 bases from V and 4 from J, leaving 16 bases between them. CDR1 and CDR2 from the germline V gene are MGHDK and SYGVNS. This CDR3 spans 15 amino acids. The CDR3 protein is CASSGPRIEGETQYF. The CDR3 DNA is TGTGCCAGCAGTGGCCCCCGTATCGAGGGAGAGACCCAGTACTTC.

J is TRBJ1-5 and V is TRBV27; D is possibly TRBD1 (6 bases). The V end was cut by 5 bases, the J end by 5 bases, with 10 bases between. Germline CDR1 and CDR2: MNHEY and SMNVEV (reference sequence). The CDR3 consists of 13 residues. The CDR3 reads CASSNRQDQPQHF. The CDR3 DNA sequence: TGTGCCAGCAGTAATAGACAGGATCAGCCCCAGCATTTT.

The count of this clone is one. The rearrangement joins TRBV27 to TRBJ1-2, with D possibly matching TRBD1 (5 bases). CDR3 length: 15 amino acids. Looked up from germline, CDR1 is MNHEY and CDR2 is SMNVEV (reference sequence). The V end lost 2 bases, the J end lost 4 bases, and 14 bases lay between the germline ends. The CDR3 region is CASSLDFQGIYGYTF. The CDR3 DNA reads as TGTGCCAGCAGTTTAGATTTCCAGGGAATCTATGGCTACACCTTC.

The chain combines TRBV6-1 with TRBJ2-7; 8 nucleotides align to TRBD1. The CDR3 is 13 residues long. Per germline, CDR1 MNHNS and CDR2 SASEGT. Losses at the gene ends were 6 bases for V and 2 bases for J; bases not matched to a gene: 3. The CDR3 region is CASRRTGTYEQYF. The DNA of the CDR3 is TGTGCCAGCAGAAGGACAGGGACCTACGAGCAGTACTTC.

This clone was observed a single time. The V and J genes are TRBV5-6 and TRBJ1-2; D remains ambiguous. The V end was cut by 0 bases, the J end by 4 bases, with 19 bases between. The CDR3 extends over 17 amino acids. Germline V CDR1 and CDR2: SGHDT, YYEEEE. This chain's CDR3 is CASSLGSANGGLYGYTF. The DNA of the CDR3 is TGTGCCAGCAGCTTGGGGAGTGCGAACGGCGGTCTCTATGGCTACACCTTC.

This chain uses TRBV27 with TRBJ1-2; the D is unclear. CDR3 length equals 14 residues. With 0 bases removed from V and 6 bases from J, the gap between germline ends came to 11 bases. Per germline, CDR1 MNHEY and CDR2 SMNVEV (reference sequence). The CDR3, as DNA: TGTGCCAGCAGTTTATCCTCGAGGCGGAATGGCTACACCTTC. Amino acid sequence: CASSLSSRRNGYTF.

The V and J genes are TRBV12-5 and TRBJ1-5, with D maybe TRBD1 (6 bases). CDR1 and CDR2 from the germline V gene are LGHNT and FRNRAP. This CDR3 is built from 17 residues. The V gene lost 5 bases and the J gene lost 3 bases, with 20 bases spanning the gap. CDR3 in amino acids: CASGPPDRPLINQPQHF. The CDR3 DNA is TGTGCTAGTGGTCCGCCCGACAGGCCTCTCATCAATCAGCCCCAGCATTTT.

The rearrangement joins TRBV6-1 to TRBJ1-2, with D uncertain. V lost 6 bases, J lost 4 bases, and 9 bases lay in between. Germline V gives CDR1 MNHNS, CDR2 SASEGT. This CDR3 contains 12 residues. The CDR3 spells CASSLEGYGYTF. In DNA form, the CDR3 reads TGTGCCAGCAGCCTTGAGGGCTATGGCTACACCTTC.

For this clone: Within the sample, other DNA sequences also encode this same CDR3. The chain recombines TRBV6-5 with TRBJ2-2; possible D gene TRBD1, 5 bases. This CDR3 region has 14 residues. Trimming shortened V by 2 bases and J by 4 bases, and 8 bases separated the two germline ends. Germline V CDR1 and CDR2: MNHEY, SVGAGI. The CDR3 nucleotides read TGTGCCAGCAGTTACGGGGCCGGCACCGGGGAGCTGTTTTTT. Encoded protein: CASSYGAGTGELFF.

The chain uses TRBV13 and TRBJ1-3, with D hard to call. CDR1 PRHDT and CDR2 FYEKMQ come from the germline V gene (reference sequence). Trimming stripped 5 bases from V and 4 bases from J, with 18 bases between. This CDR3 spans 16 amino acids. CDR3 coding DNA: TGTGCCAGCAGCCGCGTCAGCCGAGGGCGGGGAAACACCATATATTTT. Translated, it gives CASSRVSRGRGNTIYF.

The chain carries TRBV19 and TRBJ2-1; perhaps TRBD2 as D (5 bases). Germline CDR1 and CDR2: LNHDA and SQIVND (reference sequence). V lost 1 base and J 2 bases, leaving 9 bases between the germline ends. The CDR3 is made up of 15 amino acids. CDR3 nucleotides: TGTGCCAGTAGTATAGCGGGTAGCGCCTACAATGAGCAGTTCTTC. Protein: CASSIAGSAYNEQFF. Complete variable domain (other parts from reference TRBV19 and TRBJ2-1): DGGITQSPKYLFRKEGQNVTLSCEQNLNHDAMYWYRQDPGQGLRLIYYSQIVNDFQKGDIAEGYSVSREKKESFPLTVTSAQKNPTAFYLCASSIAGSAYNEQFFGPGTRLTVL.

The CDR3 sequence: CASSRQGDGYTF. CDR3 DNA sequence: TGTGCCAGTAGTAGACAGGGAGATGGCTACACCTTC. The rearrangement joins TRBV19 to TRBJ1-2; 7 bases are shared with TRBD1. CDR3 size: 12 residues. CDR1 is LNHDA and CDR2 is SQIVND in the germline V gene (reference sequence). J lost 6 bases, V lost 4 bases, and 2 bases had no gene match.

The chain carries TRBV10-3 and TRBJ2-2; D possibly corresponds to TRBD1 (5 bases). V gave up 6 bases and J gave up 5 bases, with 10 bases separating them. CDR1 is ENHRY, CDR2 SYGVKD, per germline. This CDR3 spans 13 amino acids. The CDR3 reads CAIRSGLTGELFF. In DNA form, the CDR3 reads TGTGCCATCAGGTCAGGGCTTACCGGGGAGCTGTTTTTT.

This clone has just a few counts. The rearrangement joins TRBV2 to TRBJ2-7; 11 bases agree with TRBD2. The CDR3 contains 14 residues. From germline, CDR1 is SNHLY and CDR2 FYNNEI. V lost 4 bases, J lost 3 bases, and 2 bases stayed unmatched. The CDR3, as DNA: TGTGCCAGCAGTGCTACTAGCGGGAGCTACGAGCAGTACTTC. Protein product: CASSATSGSYEQYF.

The chain uses TRBV19 and TRBJ2-4, with 7 bases lining up with TRBD2. This CDR3 contains 14 residues. V lost 4 bases and J lost 5; bases outside the gene matches: 5. In germline, CDR1 is LNHDA, CDR2 SQIVND (reference sequence). CDR3 region: CASSTGGLENIQYF. The CDR3 region has the DNA TGTGCCAGTAGTACGGGGGGATTAGAAAACATTCAGTACTTC.

V is TRBV5-5 and J is TRBJ1-5; tentatively, D is TRBD1 (6 bases). Trimming pared 0 bases from V and 6 bases from J, leaving 10 bases between. CDR3 length equals 14 residues. CDR1 SGHKS and CDR2 YYEKEE come from the germline V gene (reference sequence). The CDR3: CASSLAGGSQPQHF. CDR3 nucleotide sequence: TGTGCCAGCAGCTTGGCGGGGGGCAGTCAGCCCCAGCATTTT.

The chain combines TRBV9 with TRBJ2-2; D perhaps matches TRBD2 (5 bases). The CDR3 covers 17 residues. Between the trimmed V and J ends, which lost 0 bases and 4 bases, there was a span of 16 bases. CDR1 and CDR2 from the germline V gene are SGDLS and YYNGEE. This CDR3 is CASSVVSGSRVTGELFF. The CDR3 region has the DNA TGTGCCAGCAGCGTAGTTTCGGGATCGCGAGTCACCGGGGAGCTGTTTTTT.

This clone has a single count. CDR3 region: CASSPPSWGETQYF. The CDR3 nucleotides read TGCGCCAGCAGCCCTCCTAGCTGGGGAGAGACCCAGTACTTC. The V gene is TRBV5-1, the J gene TRBJ2-5; maybe TRBD2 (5 bases). Germline V gene lookup returns CDR1 SGHRS and CDR2 YFSETQ. The CDR3 extends over 14 amino acids. Trimming stripped 4 bases from V and 4 bases from J, with 14 bases between.